This paragraph covers one T cell receptor beta chain sequence. In the original workflow: Researchers report that nucleated cell counts were estimated from reference gene primer amplification. The data were produced by immunoSEQ multiplex PCR, yet TCRdb's version contains in-frame clones alone and is incomplete. D and trimming come from the DNA, and the V and J calls and clone size come from that table. The top ten clones hold roughly 0.69% of a sample with hundreds of thousands of clones, less than 90% of them seen once. The data originate from a study of blood T cell repertoires in COVID-19. V lost 2 bases and J lost 6; bases outside the gene matches: 11. Germline values: CDR1 SEHNR, CDR2 FQNEAQ (reference sequence). This CDR3 is 17 amino acids long.

The sequence came from a man aged 35-49 years with acute or convalescent COVID-19. The sample was peripheral blood. V gene TRBV7-9 combines with J gene TRBJ2-2, with TRBD1 matching over 8 bases. This CDR3 reads CASSLYGQGQVAGELFF. CDR3 nucleotide sequence: TGTGCCAGCAGCTTATACGGGCAGGGACAGGTGGCCGGGGAGCTGTTTTTT.